This T cell receptor (beta chain) was identified in a study of human T cells and chemical hapten exposure. Study-wide context: The study patch tested 0.01% DPC on the upper back and read results at 6 days. The study's findings and limits: Versus controls, significantly more large CDR3 similarity clusters arose from expanded TCRs.

Documented time point: patch test 2, 6 weeks after DPC sensitization. Treatment described: therapeutic diphenylcyclopropenone sensitization with weekly scalp DPC. It was from unfractionated whole blood that total RNA was extracted. Note on this clonotype: Its matching antigen is unknown.

TCRdb fed the RACE reads into MiXCR, producing one record per CDR3 protein. The table has more than 85,000 distinct CDR3 sequences, about 10% seen once; the top ten hold more than 2%. V lost 4 bases to trimming and J lost 5 bases; unmatched junction nucleotides: 5. Germline CDR1 KGHDR, CDR2 SFDVKD. This CDR3 comprises 14 residues. Sequences were derived from whole blood, sampled in connection with sensitization to the hapten diphenylcyclopropenone (DPC). The sequence was collected from a man aged 40-50 years with alopecia areata. Some clones in this sample may be carry-over from other donors' samples. The rearrangement joins TRBV24-1 to TRBJ2-5, with 8 bases that match TRBD1. The CDR3 region has the DNA TGTGCCACCAGTGAAGGGACAGGAGGGGAGACCCAGTACTTC. Its protein is CATSEGTGGETQYF.